The rows below give T cell receptor beta chains drawn from one sample of a study of blood T cell repertoires in COVID-19. Profiled with immunoSEQ multiplex PCR; TCRdb holds only in-frame clones, not every one. The sample contains 100,000 to 150,000 clones, around 81% of which appear only once. The sample comprised peripheral blood. The receptors were sampled from a man in his thirties or forties with COVID-19, enrolled during active disease. The conserved cysteine and the conserved F or W are not part of the CDR3 here.

V,J,CDR3
TRBV3-1/TRBV3-2,TRBJ2-1,ASSLAGEQF
TRBV28,TRBJ2-7,ASSTTGTGIYEQY
TRBV18,TRBJ1-6,ASSPGQGGLSPLH
TRBV5-1,TRBJ1-6,ASSLGTGSYNSPLH
TRBV7-9,TRBJ1-6,ASSLDSYNSPLH
TRBV19,TRBJ1-6,ASGGGGGNSPLH
TRBV7-8,TRBJ2-2,ASSLPRVAGGTAGELF
TRBV6-5,TRBJ2-7,ASSRDRGNHEQY
TRBV6-1,TRBJ2-3,ASSEVAGGTDTQY
TRBV7-2,TRBJ1-1,ASSFGTETEAF
TRBV27,TRBJ2-5,ASSLLSGGQETQY
TRBV7-8,TRBJ2-7,ASSLALASGAYEQY
TRBV15,TRBJ1-4,ATSRDLAGLNEKLF
TRBV14,TRBJ2-5,ASSQATTGWETQY
TRBV6-5,TRBJ1-5,ASSYGGANQPQH
TRBV6-5,TRBJ2-7,ASKTTEGGYEQY
TRBV19,TRBJ2-1,ASSAGTGVWNEQF
TRBV27,TRBJ1-1,ASSWTGNTEAF
TRBV5-5,TRBJ2-7,ASSLATRSYEQY
TRBV7-2,TRBJ1-5,ASSLTGGQPQH
TRBV5-1,TRBJ1-4,ASSQIGTGFEKLF
TRBV28,TRBJ1-2,ASKEGDYGYT
TRBV7-2,TRBJ1-5,ASSLDRYSNQPQH
TRBV7-8,TRBJ1-6,ASSTRTGRDNNSPLH
TRBV2,TRBJ2-2,ASQMGQAGNTGELF
TRBV28,TRBJ1-4,ASRTGTGGFRGEKLF
TRBV6-6,TRBJ1-5,ASSVDNQPQH
TRBV4-3,TRBJ1-1,ASSQDQWGPDTEAF
TRBV4-1,TRBJ1-2,ASSRQGYGYT
TRBV19,TRBJ2-4,ASKRSNLAKNIQY
TRBV10-3,TRBJ1-5,ASRDINSNQPQH
TRBV10-3,TRBJ2-1,AISESVAGAKDEQF
TRBV5-4,TRBJ1-6,ASSLDQRTNSPLH
TRBV30,TRBJ1-4,ACSGQGANEKLF
TRBV7-8,TRBJ1-1,ASSLGNSNTEAF
TRBV28,TRBJ2-3,ASRPEGSLHTQY
TRBV6-2/TRBV6-3,TRBJ1-5,ASSDRVNQPQH
TRBV30,TRBJ1-2,AWSKPGTGIHGYT
TRBV5-8,TRBJ2-7,ASSLLY
TRBV28,TRBJ2-6,ASSLTRTGPGKGANVLT
TRBV14,TRBJ1-2,ASSPRLGFFNYGYT
TRBV7-2,TRBJ1-6,ASSLGTGSNSPLH
TRBV2,TRBJ1-2,ASSEPGQYYGYT
TRBV6-5,TRBJ1-1,ASSYSTGVGTEAF
TRBV5-5,TRBJ2-3,ASSSGLHTDTQY
TRBV30,TRBJ2-1,AGSGTSGFGEQF
TRBV4-3,TRBJ2-3,ASSQDRGWGDREDTQY
TRBV7-8,TRBJ1-5,ASSPSVGNQPQH
TRBV28,TRBJ1-4,ASSLEGADEKLF
TRBV5-6,TRBJ1-4,ASSSGGTGSEKLF
TRBV29-1,TRBJ2-7,SLSLAGGPHEQY
TRBV19,TRBJ1-2,ASSMSRGRDNYGYT
TRBV28,TRBJ2-3,ASTAFRSGGLLNPDTQY
TRBV11-2,TRBJ2-5,ASSLMVAGLQETQY